Within the sample, the clone carrying this TCR beta chain is large. Antigen: not known. The germline gives CDR1 SGHTA, CDR2 FQGNSA. This CDR3 has 12 amino acids. Trimming cost V 5 bases and J 0 bases, with 3 bases left between them. Cultured CD4+ T cells had their DNA profiled by the Oncomine TCR Beta short-read assay. Investigators isolated genomic DNA from cultured CD4+ T cells. In TCRdb, the PCR reads were re-called with MiXCR into one record per CDR3 protein. The data hold fewer than 25,000 distinct CDR3 sequences, with nearly 50% observed a single time. The sample belongs to a study of vaccination and CD4 T cells after COVID-19. Whole-study context: The makeup of the convalescents was six males and four females, two of them Hispanic. The study's findings and limits: Convalescent patients' median share of reactive clones seen only post-vaccination was around 86%.

Treatment meaning: roughly 10-day PBMC culture with coronavirus spike peptide pools or control peptides (ViraFEST assay). This chain uses TRBV7-2 with TRBJ2-3; D ambiguous. This receptor was obtained from a human donor who had recovered from COVID-19. The sample comprised CD4+ T cells from blood, cultured in vitro. The CDR3 DNA sequence: TGTGCCAGCAGCGGCAGCACAGATACGCAGTATTTT. This sequence encodes CASSGSTDTQYF.